This TCR beta chain came from a study of OX40 agonist ivuxolimab in advanced cancers. For the study at large: Patients were given ivuxolimab, an antibody that agonizes OX40 (CD134). Study-level results: Patients with a partial response at 0.1-3.0 mg/kg had among the lowest clonal expansion.

Comments on this clone: The antigen remains undetermined.

The trim removed 4 bases at V and 2 bases at J, leaving 17 bases unmatched. The CDR3 is 19 residues long. The V gene's germline CDR1 is SGHDT and CDR2 YYEEEE. Sampling of blood occurred at baseline, cycle 4 day 1, and cycle 7 day 1. TCRdb keeps only in-frame clones here, not all; method: immunoSEQ multiplex PCR. The sample yields 10,000 to 15,000 clones, 80% seen once. The V gene is TRBV5-6, the J gene TRBJ2-7; 11 nucleotides agree with TRBD1. This sequence originates from an adult with an advanced solid tumor such as melanoma, head and neck, liver or kidney cancer. Sequenced material: CD4+ or CD8+ T cells sorted from blood, taken in a trial of the OX40 agonist ivuxolimab. The CDR3 DNA reads as TGTGCCAGCAGCCTATGGACAGGGGGCCAGACCTGGGAGACCTACGAGCAGTACTTC. It encodes CASSLWTGGQTWETYEQYF.